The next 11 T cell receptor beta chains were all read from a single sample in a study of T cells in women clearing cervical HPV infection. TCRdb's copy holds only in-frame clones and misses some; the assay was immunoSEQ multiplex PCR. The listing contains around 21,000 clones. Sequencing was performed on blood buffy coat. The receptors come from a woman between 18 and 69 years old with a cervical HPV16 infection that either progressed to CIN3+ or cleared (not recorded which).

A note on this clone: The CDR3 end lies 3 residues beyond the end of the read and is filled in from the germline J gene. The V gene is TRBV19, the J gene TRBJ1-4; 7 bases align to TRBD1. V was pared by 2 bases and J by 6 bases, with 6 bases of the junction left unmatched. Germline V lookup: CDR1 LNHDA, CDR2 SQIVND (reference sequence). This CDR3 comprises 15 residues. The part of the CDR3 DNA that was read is TGTGCCAGTAGTATAATGACAGGGAGGGATGAAAAA. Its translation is CASSIMTGRDEK. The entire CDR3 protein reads CASSIMTGRDEKLFF.

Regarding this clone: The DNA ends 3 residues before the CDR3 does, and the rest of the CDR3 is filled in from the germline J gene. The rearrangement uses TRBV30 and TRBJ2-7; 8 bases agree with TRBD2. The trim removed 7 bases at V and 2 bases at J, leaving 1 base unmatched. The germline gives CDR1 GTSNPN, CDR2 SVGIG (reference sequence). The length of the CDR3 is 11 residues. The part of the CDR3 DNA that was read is TGTGCCTTTAGCGGGACCTACGAG. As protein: CAFSGTYE. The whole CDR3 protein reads CAFSGTYEQYF.

CDR3 in amino acids: CASSVGVTGQETQYF. Partial CDR3 DNA: TGTGCCAGCAGCGTAGGAGTTACAGGTCAAGAGACC. V is TRBV9 and J is TRBJ2-5; possible D gene TRBD1, 5 bases. Read coverage stops 3 residues before the CDR3 terminus; the germline J gene supplies the remainder. This CDR3 has 15 residues. V was pared by 0 bases and J by 2 bases, with 11 bases between. The germline CDR1 and CDR2 sequences are SGDLS and YYNGEE.

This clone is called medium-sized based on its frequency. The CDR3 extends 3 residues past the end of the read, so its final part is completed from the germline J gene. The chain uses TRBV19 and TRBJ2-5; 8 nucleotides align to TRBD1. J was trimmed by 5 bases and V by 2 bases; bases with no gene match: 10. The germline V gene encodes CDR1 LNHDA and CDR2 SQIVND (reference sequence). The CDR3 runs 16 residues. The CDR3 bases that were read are TGTGCCAGTAGTATATATCGCAGGGGGCCGGGGGAGACC. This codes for CASSIYRRGPGET. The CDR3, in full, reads CASSIYRRGPGETQYF.

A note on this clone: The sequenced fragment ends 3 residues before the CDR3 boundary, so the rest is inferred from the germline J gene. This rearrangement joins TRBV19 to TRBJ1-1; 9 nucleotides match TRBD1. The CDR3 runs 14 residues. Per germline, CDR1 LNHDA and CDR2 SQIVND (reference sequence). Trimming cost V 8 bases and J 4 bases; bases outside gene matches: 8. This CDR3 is CASHRQGVGTEAFF. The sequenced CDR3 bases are TGTGCCAGTCATAGACAGGGGGTCGGCACTGAA.

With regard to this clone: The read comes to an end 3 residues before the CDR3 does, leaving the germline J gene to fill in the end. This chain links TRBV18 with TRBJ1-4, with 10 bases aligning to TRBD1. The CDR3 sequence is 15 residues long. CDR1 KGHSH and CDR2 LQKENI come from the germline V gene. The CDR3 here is CASSRDRGQSSPLFF. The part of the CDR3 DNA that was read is TGTGCCAGCTCACGAGACAGGGGGCAAAGTTCACCA.

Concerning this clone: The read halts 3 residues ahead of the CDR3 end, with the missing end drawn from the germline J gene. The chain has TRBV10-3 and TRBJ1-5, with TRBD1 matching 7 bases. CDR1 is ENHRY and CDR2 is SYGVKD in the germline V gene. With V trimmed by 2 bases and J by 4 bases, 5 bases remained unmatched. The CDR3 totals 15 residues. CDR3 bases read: TGTGCCATCAGTGAGGGACAGGAAGGGAATCAGCCC. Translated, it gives CAISEGQEGNQP. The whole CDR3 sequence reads CAISEGQEGNQPQHF.

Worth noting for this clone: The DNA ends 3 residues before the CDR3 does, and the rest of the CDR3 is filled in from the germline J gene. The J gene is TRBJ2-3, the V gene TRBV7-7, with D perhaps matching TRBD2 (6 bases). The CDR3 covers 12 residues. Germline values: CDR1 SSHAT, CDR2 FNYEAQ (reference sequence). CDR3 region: CASGGYQETQYF. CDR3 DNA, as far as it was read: TGTGCCAGCGGGGGGTACCAAGAGACG.

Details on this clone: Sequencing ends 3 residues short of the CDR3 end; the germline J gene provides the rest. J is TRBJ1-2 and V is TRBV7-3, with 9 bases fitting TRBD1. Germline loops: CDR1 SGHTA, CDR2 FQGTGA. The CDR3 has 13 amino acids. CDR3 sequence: CASRQGASYDYTF. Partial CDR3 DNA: TGTGCCAGCAGACAGGGGGCTTCCTACGAC.

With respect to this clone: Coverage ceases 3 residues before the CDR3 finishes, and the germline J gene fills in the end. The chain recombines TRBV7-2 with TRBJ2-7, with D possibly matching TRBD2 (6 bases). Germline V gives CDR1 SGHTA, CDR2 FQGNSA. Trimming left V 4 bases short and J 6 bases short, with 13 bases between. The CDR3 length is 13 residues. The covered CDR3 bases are TGTGCCAGCAGCTCAAACCAGGGACTCGAG. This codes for CASSSNQGLE. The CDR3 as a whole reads CASSSNQGLEQYF.

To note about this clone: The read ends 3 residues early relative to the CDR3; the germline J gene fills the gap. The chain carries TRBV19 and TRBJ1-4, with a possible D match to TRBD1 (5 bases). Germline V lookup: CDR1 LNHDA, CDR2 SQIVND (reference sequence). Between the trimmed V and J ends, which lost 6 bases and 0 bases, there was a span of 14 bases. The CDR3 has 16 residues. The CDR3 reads CASSQGDFTTNEKLFF. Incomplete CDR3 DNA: TGTGCCAGTAGCCAAGGGGATTTTACAACTAATGAAAAA. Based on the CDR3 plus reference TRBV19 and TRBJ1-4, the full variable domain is DGGITQSPKYLFRKEGQNVTLSCEQNLNHDAMYWYRQDPGQGLRLIYYSQIVNDFQKGDIAEGYSVSREKKESFPLTVTSAQKNPTAFYLCASSQGDFTTNEKLFFGSGTQLSVL.